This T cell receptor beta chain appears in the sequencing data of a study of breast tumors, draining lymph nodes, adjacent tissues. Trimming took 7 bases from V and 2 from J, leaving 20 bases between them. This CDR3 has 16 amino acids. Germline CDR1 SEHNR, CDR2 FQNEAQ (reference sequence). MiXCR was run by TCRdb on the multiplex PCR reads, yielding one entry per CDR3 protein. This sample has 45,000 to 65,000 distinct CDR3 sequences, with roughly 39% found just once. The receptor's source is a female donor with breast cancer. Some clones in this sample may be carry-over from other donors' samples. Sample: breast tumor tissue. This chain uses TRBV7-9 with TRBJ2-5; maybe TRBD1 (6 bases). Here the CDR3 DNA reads TGTGCCAGCAACAACAGGGACCGGCGCTCTCAAGAGACCCAGTACTTC. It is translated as CASNNRDRRSQETQYF.